The clone carrying this TCR beta chain was counted a single time. This sample is drawn from a study of blood T cell repertoires in COVID-19. Turning to the study itself: The United States, Italy and Spain supplied acute and convalescent COVID-19 samples. Nucleic acid was either cDNA or gDNA, and it came from T cells, B-cell-depleted T cells, or PBMCs.

The Seattle site enrolled patients during active infection and followed them longitudinally. Germline V CDR1 and CDR2: SGHTA, FQGNSA. The V segment lost 6 bases and the J segment 7 bases; nucleotides outside the gene matches: 6. The CDR3 consists of 13 residues. Authors' methods: From reference gene primer amplification, estimates of nucleated cell counts were derived. Sequencing used immunoSEQ multiplex PCR; TCRdb keeps in-frame clones, though not all of them. V, J and clone size were drawn from that table, and D and trimming were deduced from the DNA. The sample carries 70,000 to 95,000 clones, more than 70% recorded once.

The sample consisted of peripheral blood. V is TRBV7-2 and J is TRBJ1-2, with TRBD1 identical over 9 bases. The TCR was taken from a man between 45 and 60 years old with COVID-19, enrolled during active disease. The CDR3 DNA follows: TGTGCCAGCAGTCCACAGGGGGCTGGTGGCTACACCTTC. Residues: CASSPQGAGGYTF.